This T cell receptor (beta chain) stems from a study of blood T cell repertoires in COVID-19. Study as a whole: Sample material is recorded as cDNA or gDNA derived from T cells, B-cell-depleted T cells, or PBMCs.

This CDR3 has 15 amino acids. Per the germline V gene, CDR1 is SGHKS and CDR2 is YYEKEE (reference sequence). Trimming took 0 bases from V and 1 from J, leaving 10 bases between them. The protocol was immunoSEQ multiplex PCR, while the TCRdb copy is restricted to in-frame clones and leaves out a portion. The sample comprises about 170,000 clones, about 88% of which are singletons, and under 30% rests with the top ten. Input material: peripheral blood. This TCR was recovered from a man in his sixties with acute or convalescent COVID-19. The chain carries TRBV5-5 and TRBJ1-2; no clear D. CDR3 amino acids: CASSLAERVNYGYTF. CDR3 sequence (DNA): TGTGCCAGCAGCTTGGCCGAACGGGTTAACTATGGCTACACCTTC.